These T cell receptor beta chains were read from a single sample in a study of response to subunit inactivated influenza vaccine. TCRdb re-derived calls from the RT-PCR reads in MiXCR, one entry per CDR3 protein. The sample holds 530,000 or so distinct CDR3 sequences, around 25% seen once. Sample: CD4+ T cells sorted from PBMCs, taken approximately 5 days after vaccination. The receptors come from a man aged 45-65 years who received an inactivated influenza vaccine. The CDR3 runs from the conserved cysteine through the conserved F or W. Fields, in order: J gene, D gene, clone size, V gene, CDR3 protein, CDR3 DNA. A D gene is named only where the DNA matches it firmly. Only some rows state a clone size, as once, few, many or a class for expanded clones.

TRBJ2-7,TRBD1,.,TRBV18,CASSLGQSPYEQYF,TGTGCCAGCTCCCTGGGACAGAGTCCCTACGAGCAGTACTTC
TRBJ2-1,TRBD2,.,TRBV9,CASSVGASGGYDEQFF,TGTGCCAGCAGCGTAGGAGCTAGCGGGGGGTATGATGAGCAGTTCTTC
TRBJ2-3,.,many,TRBV20-1,CSASGFTDTQYF,TGCAGTGCTTCGGGTTTCACAGATACGCAGTATTTT
TRBJ1-6,.,.,TRBV5-1,CASSLDTGGNSPLHF,TGCGCCAGCAGCTTAGACACCGGGGGTAATTCACCCCTCCACTTT
TRBJ2-5,.,.,TRBV7-2,CASSLGRTISTGWETQYF,TGTGCCAGCAGCTTAGGGCGTACCATATCGACAGGCTGGGAGACCCAGTACTTC
TRBJ1-2,.,many,TRBV20-1,CSAPVDGYTF,TGCAGTGCTCCAGTGGATGGCTACACCTTC
TRBJ2-5,.,once,TRBV6-2/TRBV6-3,CASLSTSGAGETQYF,TGTGCCAGCCTTTCCACGTCGGGGGCCGGGGAGACCCAGTACTTC
TRBJ2-3,.,.,TRBV5-1,CASSSNSREDTQYF,TGCGCCAGCAGCTCTAACTCCCGTGAAGATACGCAGTATTTT
TRBJ2-7,TRBD1,.,TRBV20-1,CSARAGGQSSYEQYF,TGCAGTGCTAGGGCAGGGGGCCAATCTTCCTACGAGCAGTACTTC
TRBJ2-1,.,.,TRBV12-3/TRBV12-4,CASSLSRVYNEHFF,TGTGCCAGCAGTTTATCCAGGGTTTACAATGAGCATTTCTTC
TRBJ2-7,TRBD2,few,TRBV4-1,CASRTTSGSSEQYF,TGCGCCAGCAGGACTACTAGCGGGAGTAGCGAGCAGTACTTC
TRBJ1-5,TRBD1,.,TRBV10-3,CAIRDRAGQPQHF,TGTGCCATCAGGGACAGGGCAGGCCAGCCCCAGCATTTT
TRBJ2-7,TRBD1,few,TRBV29-1,CSVTGTGGRKYF,TGCAGCGTAACCGGGACAGGGGGCCGAAAGTACTTC
TRBJ2-7,TRBD1,.,TRBV5-1,CASSPGGTGNYEQYF,TGCGCCAGCAGCCCCGGAGGGACAGGGAACTACGAGCAGTACTTC
TRBJ2-5,TRBD2,.,TRBV12-3/TRBV12-4,CASSGLAGPETQYF,TGTGCCAGCAGCGGACTAGCGGGCCCAGAGACCCAGTACTTC
TRBJ1-1,.,.,TRBV20-1,CSARAPTANTEAFF,TGCAGTGCTAGAGCCCCCACAGCGAACACTGAAGCTTTCTTT
TRBJ1-1,.,few,TRBV6-1,CASRGHPNAEAFF,TGTGCCAGCAGGGGACATCCGAACGCTGAAGCTTTCTTT
TRBJ2-5,TRBD2,few,TRBV10-3,CAISSRTSGSPQETQYF,TGTGCCATCAGTAGCAGGACTAGCGGGAGCCCCCAAGAGACCCAGTACTTC
TRBJ2-6,.,few,TRBV14,CASSRHTQSGANVLTF,TGTGCCAGCAGCCGCCACACTCAATCTGGGGCCAACGTCCTGACTTTC
TRBJ2-7,.,.,TRBV7-3,CASSLRNAETTLISYEQYF,TGTGCCAGCAGCTTAAGAAACGCAGAAACTACCCTAATCTCCTACGAGCAGTACTTC
TRBJ2-3,.,.,TRBV4-1,CASSQQVSGTDTQYF,TGCGCCAGCAGCCAACAGGTTTCAGGCACAGATACGCAGTATTTT
TRBJ2-7,.,few,TRBV4-3,CASSQDLRVVYEQYF,TGCGCCAGCAGCCAAGATCTTAGAGTAGTCTACGAGCAGTACTTC
TRBJ1-5,.,few,TRBV6-2/TRBV6-3,CASSYSTGFEDQPQHF,TGTGCCAGCAGTTACTCGACCGGGTTTGAGGATCAGCCCCAGCATTTT
TRBJ2-1,.,.,TRBV20-1,CSARIKARQRNEQFF,TGCAGTGCTAGAATAAAGGCTAGGCAGCGTAATGAGCAGTTCTTC
TRBJ1-1,.,.,TRBV20-1,CSANTVNTEAFF,TGCAGTGCAAACACGGTCAACACTGAAGCTTTCTTT
TRBJ1-1,.,many,TRBV20-1,CSASTGGWVGDTEAFF,TGCAGTGCTAGTACGGGTGGATGGGTGGGTGACACTGAAGCTTTCTTT
TRBJ2-7,TRBD2,few,TRBV20-1,CSAPTGLGSGEQYF,TGCAGTGCTCCGACGGGACTAGGCTCCGGCGAGCAGTACTTC
TRBJ2-5,.,.,TRBV6-5,CASSYTGGPFETQYF,TGTGCCAGCAGCTATACCGGGGGGCCTTTTGAGACCCAGTACTTC
TRBJ2-1,TRBD2,.,TRBV20-1,CSASISGSPSNEQFF,TGCAGTGCTAGTATTAGCGGGAGCCCGTCCAATGAGCAGTTCTTC
TRBJ1-4,.,many,TRBV5-1,CASSLEPDGRNEKLFF,TGCGCCAGCAGCTTGGAACCGGACGGACGTAATGAAAAACTGTTTTTT
TRBJ2-3,TRBD1,.,TRBV6-2/TRBV6-3,CASRLEQGISTDTQYF,TGTGCCAGCAGACTGGAACAGGGGATTAGCACAGATACGCAGTATTTT
TRBJ2-1,TRBD1,once,TRBV20-1,CSARVRDRGQVHDTYNEQFF,TGCAGTGCTAGAGTCCGGGACAGGGGGCAAGTCCATGACACCTACAATGAGCAGTTCTTC
TRBJ1-4,TRBD1,few,TRBV5-6,CASSLLGTGAWKLFF,TGTGCCAGCAGCTTGCTCGGGACAGGGGCCTGGAAACTGTTTTTT
TRBJ1-2,.,few,TRBV5-5,CASSLADKANYGYTF,TGTGCCAGCAGCTTGGCTGATAAAGCTAACTATGGCTACACCTTC
TRBJ2-5,TRBD1,.,TRBV3-1,CASDRQGEETQYF,TGTGCCAGCGACCGACAGGGGGAAGAGACCCAGTACTTC
TRBJ2-1,TRBD2,.,TRBV5-1,CASSSGGGYEQFF,TGCGCCAGCAGCTCGGGAGGTGGGTATGAGCAGTTCTTC
TRBJ2-7,TRBD2,few,TRBV11-1,CASSLFSSGLPYEQYF,TGTGCCAGCAGCTTATTTTCTAGCGGCTTACCCTACGAGCAGTACTTC
TRBJ2-2,TRBD1,few,TRBV24-1,CATSRQGSGELFF,TGTGCCACCAGCAGACAGGGGTCCGGGGAGCTGTTTTTT
TRBJ1-1,.,.,TRBV14,CASSDEEQRRTEAFF,TGTGCCAGCAGCGACGAGGAACAGCGGAGGACTGAAGCTTTCTTT
TRBJ2-1,.,.,TRBV7-9,CASSLPGFGNEQFF,TGTGCCAGCAGCTTACCCGGGTTCGGCAATGAGCAGTTCTTC
TRBJ2-2,TRBD2,few,TRBV2,CASSELAGGTGELFF,TGTGCCAGCAGTGAACTAGCGGGGGGGACCGGGGAGCTGTTTTTT
TRBJ2-6,.,.,TRBV5-5,CASSFFRDLSGANVLTF,TGTGCCAGCAGCTTCTTTCGGGATCTCTCTGGGGCCAACGTCCTGACTTTC
TRBJ2-5,.,.,TRBV20-1,CSARGGLMFQETQYF,TGCAGTGCTAGAGGCGGACTCATGTTCCAAGAGACCCAGTACTTC
TRBJ2-6,.,.,TRBV18,CASSPSGVRTSGANVLTF,TGTGCCAGCTCACCATCAGGGGTAAGGACGTCTGGGGCCAACGTCCTGACTTTC
TRBJ2-1,TRBD2,.,TRBV4-2,CASSRTISGSSYNEQFF,TGTGCCAGCAGCCGGACGATTAGCGGGAGCTCCTACAATGAGCAGTTCTTC
TRBJ2-7,TRBD1,.,TRBV5-1,CASSFGQGWSDEQYF,TGCGCCAGCAGCTTTGGACAGGGGTGGTCCGACGAGCAGTACTTC
TRBJ2-7,TRBD1,.,TRBV10-3,CAIRGTDHEQYF,TGTGCCATCAGGGGGACAGACCACGAGCAGTACTTC
TRBJ2-3,TRBD1,once,TRBV29-1,CSVARGQVGDTQYF,TGCAGCGTTGCCCGCGGACAGGTTGGAGATACGCAGTATTTT
TRBJ2-2,TRBD2,few,TRBV12-3/TRBV12-4,CASSLERLAGDTGELFF,TGTGCCAGCAGTTTAGAGAGACTAGCGGGAGACACCGGGGAGCTGTTTTTT
TRBJ2-7,.,.,TRBV10-3,CAIRGALSEQYF,TGTGCCATCAGGGGGGCCCTCTCCGAGCAGTACTTC
TRBJ2-3,.,.,TRBV13,CASSLGLGRDTQYF,TGTGCCAGCAGCCTCGGACTGGGGAGAGATACGCAGTATTTT